The clone carrying this T cell receptor (beta chain) was detected ten times or more. Trimming shortened V by 6 bases and J by 1 base, and 15 bases separated the two germline ends. The CDR3 is 16 residues long. CDR1 is KGHSH, CDR2 LQKENI, per germline. Researchers used two-round multiplex PCR to amplify TCR beta CDR3 starting from genomic DNA. First-round PCR employed TRBV- and TRBJ-specific primers for each gene. TCRdb processed the multiplex PCR reads anew with MiXCR; each CDR3 protein has one entry. Among about 15,000 distinct CDR3 sequences listed, 25% to 35% were seen once. The sample comes from a study of prognosis after radiotherapy for stage I lung cancer.

The TCR comes from a donor older than 45 with non-small cell lung cancer. This chain connects TRBV18 to TRBJ2-2, with D possibly TRBD2 on 6 matching bases. Here the sequenced sample was PBMCs, taken before or after stereotactic body radiation therapy (not recorded which). The CDR3 DNA reads TGTGCCAGCTCCCCCATAGCGGCCGTGAACACCGGGGAGCTGTTTTTT. Its translation: CASSPIAAVNTGELFF.